The clone carrying this TCR beta chain was seen a handful of times. This record comes from a study of response to subunit inactivated influenza vaccine. TCRdb ran MiXCR on the RT-PCR reads and lists one entry per CDR3 protein. The sample comprises some 570,000 distinct CDR3 sequences, 10% to 12% of which are singletons, and approximately 10% rests with the top ten. These same records also appear under a second study, on T cells expressing NK-cell markers. In that study: TCR beta libraries carry UMIs added by 5'RACE template switching.

The receptor was derived from a man in his fifties or sixties who received an inactivated influenza vaccine. The source was PBMCs from blood, collected on the day of vaccination.

In nucleotides, the CDR3 is TGTGCCAGCAGATCCGGGACTAGCTCTTCCGAGCAGTACTTC. This encodes CASRSGTSSSEQYF. The rearrangement uses TRBV12-3 or TRBV12-4 and TRBJ2-7, with 9 bases matching TRBD2. The CDR3 length is 14 residues. Unmatched junction bases numbered 9, after V lost 6 bases and J lost 6 bases.